This TCR beta chain was captured by sequencing in a study of blood T cell repertoires in COVID-19. Background on the study: The cDNA or gDNA used as material had been derived from T cells, B-cell-depleted T cells, or PBMCs.

TCRdb's copy holds only in-frame clones and misses some; the assay was immunoSEQ multiplex PCR. The profile shows around 130,000 clones, 80% to 90% of them singletons. CDR1 SGHAT and CDR2 FQNNGV come from the germline V gene. CDR3 size: 15 residues. V was shortened by 1 base and J by 0 bases, with 9 bases between the two germline ends. Of note for this clone: Other DNA sequences in this specimen translate into the identical CDR3.

This TCR derives from a human donor in a cohort sampled during active COVID-19. The sample taken for sequencing was peripheral blood. The chain has TRBV11-2 and TRBJ1-1; the D gene is possibly TRBD1 (5 bases). CDR3 nucleotides: TGTGCCAGCAGCTTAGGTCAGGGCTTGAACACTGAAGCTTTCTTT. The encoded protein is CASSLGQGLNTEAFF.